Below are 7 T cell receptor beta chains sequenced from a single sample in a study of T cell responses to AZD1222 COVID-19 vaccine. TCRdb's table, derived via immunoSEQ multiplex PCR, lists solely in-frame clones and lacks some. The top ten hold approximately 8% of the sample, which has around 81,000 clones, about 91% seen once. This material consisted of peripheral blood, taken 28 days after the second AZD1222 dose. The receptors were gathered from an adult who received the AZD1222 COVID-19 vaccine.

The genes are TRBV7-5 and TRBJ2-7. TRBV7-5 is a recognized pseudogene. This CDR3 spans 16 amino acids. The CDR3 loop reads CVRSLVWNCCLYEQYF. CDR3 DNA: TGTGTCAGAAGCTTAGTATGGAATTGCTGCCTATACGAGCAGTACTTC.

The sample holds one count of this clone. The chain employs TRBV28 and TRBJ1-4, with 9 bases fitting TRBD1. V was pared by 4 bases and J by 7 bases, with 4 bases of the junction left unmatched. CDR1 and CDR2 (germline): MDHEN, SYDVKM. This CDR3 has 14 amino acids. The CDR3: CASSSGQGSEKLFF. DNA of the CDR3: TGTGCCAGCAGTTCGGGACAGGGAAGTGAAAAACTGTTTTTT.

The chain links TRBV29-1 to TRBJ2-2, with no clear D. The V end was cut by 2 bases, the J end by 1 base, with 8 bases between. There are 14 residues in the CDR3. Germline values: CDR1 SQVTM, CDR2 ANQGSEA. The CDR3 region is CSVEFPENTGELFF. The CDR3 DNA reads as TGCAGCGTTGAATTTCCAGAGAACACCGGGGAGCTGTTTTTT.

V and J are TRBV3-1 (or the pseudogene TRBV3-2) and TRBJ1-2; no clear D. Germline CDR1 and CDR2: LGHDT and YNNKEL (reference sequence). The CDR3 contains 14 residues. Trimming pared 0 bases from V and 7 bases from J, leaving 12 bases between. DNA for the CDR3: TGTGCCAGCAGCCAAGAGGGCCCCAGGTCTGGCTACACCTTC. It translates to CASSQEGPRSGYTF.

This chain connects TRBV12-3 or TRBV12-4 to TRBJ2-5; no clear D gene. V shed 4 bases and J shed 5 bases, with 11 bases lying between them. The CDR3 totals 13 residues. The CDR3 reads CASSWLRRETQYF. Written as DNA, the CDR3 is TGTGCCAGCAGTTGGTTGAGACGGGAGACCCAGTACTTC.

This sequence joins TRBV6-5 and TRBJ2-7, with TRBD1 identical over 8 bases. Trimming cost V 4 bases and J 7 bases; bases outside gene matches: 9. The CDR3 consists of 14 residues. The germline gives CDR1 MNHEY, CDR2 SVGAGI. The CDR3 protein is CASSSAGGTGEQYF. DNA for the CDR3: TGTGCCAGCAGTTCCGCAGGGGGCACGGGGGAGCAGTACTTC.

The V gene is TRBV19, the J gene TRBJ2-7; no reliable D call. Germline assignment: CDR1 LNHDA and CDR2 SQIVND (reference sequence). V was cut by 1 base and J by 7 bases, with 26 bases left in between. The CDR3 covers 18 residues. Written as DNA, the CDR3 is TGTGCCAGTAGTATAGTATTGAACGAGGCGCCCTTTTTCGGGGAGCAGTACTTC. Translated: CASSIVLNEAPFFGEQYF.